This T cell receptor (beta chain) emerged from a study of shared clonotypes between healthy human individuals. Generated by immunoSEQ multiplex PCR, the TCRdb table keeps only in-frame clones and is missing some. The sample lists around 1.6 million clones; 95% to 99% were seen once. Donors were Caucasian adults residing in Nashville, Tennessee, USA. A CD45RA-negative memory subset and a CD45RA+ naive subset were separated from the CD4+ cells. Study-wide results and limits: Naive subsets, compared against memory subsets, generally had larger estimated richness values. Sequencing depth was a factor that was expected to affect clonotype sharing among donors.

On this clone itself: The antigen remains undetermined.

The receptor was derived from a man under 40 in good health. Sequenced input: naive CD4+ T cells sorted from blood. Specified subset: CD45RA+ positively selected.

The CDR3, as DNA: TGTGCCAGCAGCCCCGCCGGGACAGGCTATGGCTACACCTTC. Protein: CASSPAGTGYGYTF. The chain carries TRBV7-2 and TRBJ1-2; TRBD1 matches at 8 bases. This CDR3 comprises 14 residues. The germline V gene encodes CDR1 SGHTA and CDR2 FQGNSA. The ends lost 5 bases at V and 4 bases at J; junction bases unmatched: 6. The whole variable domain, filled in from reference TRBV7-2 and TRBJ1-2, reads GAGVSQSPSNKVTEKGKDVELRCDPISGHTALYWYRQSLGQGLEFLIYFQGNSAPDKSGLPSDRFSAERTGGSVSTLTIQRTQQEDSAVYLCASSPAGTGYGYTFGSGTRLTVV.